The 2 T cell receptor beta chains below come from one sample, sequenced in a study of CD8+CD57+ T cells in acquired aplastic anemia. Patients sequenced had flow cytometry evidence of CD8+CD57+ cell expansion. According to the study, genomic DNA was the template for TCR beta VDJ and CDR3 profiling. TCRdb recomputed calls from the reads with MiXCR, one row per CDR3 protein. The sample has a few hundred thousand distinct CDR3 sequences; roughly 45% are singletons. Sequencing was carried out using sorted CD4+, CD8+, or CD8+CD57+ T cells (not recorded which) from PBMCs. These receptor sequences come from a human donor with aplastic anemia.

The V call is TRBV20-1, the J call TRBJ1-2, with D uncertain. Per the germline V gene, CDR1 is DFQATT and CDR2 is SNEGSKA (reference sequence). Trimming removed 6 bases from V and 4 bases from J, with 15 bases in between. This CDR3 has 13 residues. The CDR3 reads CSARAMSAYGYTF. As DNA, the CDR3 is TGCAGTGCGAGGGCCATGTCGGCCTATGGCTACACCTTC.

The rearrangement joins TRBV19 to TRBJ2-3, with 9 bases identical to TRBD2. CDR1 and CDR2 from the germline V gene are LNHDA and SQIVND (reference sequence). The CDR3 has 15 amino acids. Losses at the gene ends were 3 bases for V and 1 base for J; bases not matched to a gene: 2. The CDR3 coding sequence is TGTGCCAGTAGTATGCGGGGGGGAGGCACAGATACGCAGTATTTT. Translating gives CASSMRGGGTDTQYF.